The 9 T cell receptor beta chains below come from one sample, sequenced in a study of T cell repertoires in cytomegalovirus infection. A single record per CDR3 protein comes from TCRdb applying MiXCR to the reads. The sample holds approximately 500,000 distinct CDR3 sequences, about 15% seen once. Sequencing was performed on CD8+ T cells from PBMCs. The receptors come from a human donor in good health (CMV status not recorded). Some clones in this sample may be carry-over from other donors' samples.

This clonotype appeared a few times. As DNA, the CDR3 is TGCGCCAGCAGCCCCCGGGACAGGGGGCTCCCGTCCTATGGCTACACCTTC. Translating it yields CASSPRDRGLPSYGYTF. The chain recombines TRBV5-1 with TRBJ1-2; the match to TRBD1 covers 12 bases. Trimming at V came to 4 bases and at J to 4 bases, leaving 11 bases not matched to a gene. The CDR3 length is 17 residues. Germline loops: CDR1 SGHRS, CDR2 YFSETQ.

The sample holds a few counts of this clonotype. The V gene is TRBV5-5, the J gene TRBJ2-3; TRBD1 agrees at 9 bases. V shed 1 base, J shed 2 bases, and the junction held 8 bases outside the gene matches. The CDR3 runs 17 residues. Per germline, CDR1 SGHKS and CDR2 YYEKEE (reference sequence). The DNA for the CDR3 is TGTGCCAGCAGCTTGTCCGGGACAGGGCCATCCACAGATACGCAGTATTTT. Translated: CASSLSGTGPSTDTQYF.

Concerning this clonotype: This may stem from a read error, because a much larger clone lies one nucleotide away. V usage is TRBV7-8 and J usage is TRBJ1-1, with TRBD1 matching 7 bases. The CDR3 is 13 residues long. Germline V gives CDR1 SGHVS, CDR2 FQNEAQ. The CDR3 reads CASSLVKGAEALF. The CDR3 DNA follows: TGTGCCAGCAGCTTAGTTAAGGGGGCTGAAGCTTTATTT.

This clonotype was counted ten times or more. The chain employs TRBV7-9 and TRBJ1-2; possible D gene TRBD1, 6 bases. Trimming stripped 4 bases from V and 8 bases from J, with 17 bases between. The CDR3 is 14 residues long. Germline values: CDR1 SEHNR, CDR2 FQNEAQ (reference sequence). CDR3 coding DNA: TGTGCCAGCAGCTGGGCCGCAGGGGAGAGGGGCTACACCTTC. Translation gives CASSWAAGERGYTF.

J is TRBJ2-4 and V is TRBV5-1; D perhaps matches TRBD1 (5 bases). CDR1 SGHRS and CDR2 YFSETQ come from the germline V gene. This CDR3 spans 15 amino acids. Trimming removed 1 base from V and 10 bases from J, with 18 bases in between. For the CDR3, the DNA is TGCGCCAGCAGCTTGAAGGGGCCGTCGGGCCCAATTCAGTACTTC. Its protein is CASSLKGPSGPIQYF.

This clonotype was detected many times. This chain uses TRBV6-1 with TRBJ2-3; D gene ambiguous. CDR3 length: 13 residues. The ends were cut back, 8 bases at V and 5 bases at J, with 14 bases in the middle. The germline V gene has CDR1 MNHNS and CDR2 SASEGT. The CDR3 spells CASELLHGDTQYF. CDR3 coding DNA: TGTGCCAGCGAGCTGTTGCATGGAGATACGCAGTATTTT.

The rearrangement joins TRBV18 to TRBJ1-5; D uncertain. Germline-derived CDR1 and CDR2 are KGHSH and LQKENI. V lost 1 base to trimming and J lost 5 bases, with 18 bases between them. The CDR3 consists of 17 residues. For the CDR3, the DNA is TGTGCCAGCTCACCACTCCCCGGTGGAGATAAAGATCAGCCCCAGCATTTT. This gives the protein CASSPLPGGDKDQPQHF.

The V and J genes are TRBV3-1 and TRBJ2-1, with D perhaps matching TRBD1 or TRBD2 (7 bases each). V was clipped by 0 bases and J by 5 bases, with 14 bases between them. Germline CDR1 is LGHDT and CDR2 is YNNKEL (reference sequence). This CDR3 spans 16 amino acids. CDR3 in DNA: TGTGCCAGCAGCCAAGAGCGTCAGGGGGGGGACAATGAGCAGTTCTTC. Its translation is CASSQERQGGDNEQFF.

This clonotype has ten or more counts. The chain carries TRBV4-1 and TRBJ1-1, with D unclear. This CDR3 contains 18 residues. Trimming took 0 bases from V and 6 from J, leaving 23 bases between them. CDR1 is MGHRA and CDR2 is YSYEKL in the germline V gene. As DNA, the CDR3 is TGCGCCAGCAGCCAAGAAGAGCCACCGGCTCTAGGGTGGCCTGAAGCTTTCTTT. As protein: CASSQEEPPALGWPEAFF.